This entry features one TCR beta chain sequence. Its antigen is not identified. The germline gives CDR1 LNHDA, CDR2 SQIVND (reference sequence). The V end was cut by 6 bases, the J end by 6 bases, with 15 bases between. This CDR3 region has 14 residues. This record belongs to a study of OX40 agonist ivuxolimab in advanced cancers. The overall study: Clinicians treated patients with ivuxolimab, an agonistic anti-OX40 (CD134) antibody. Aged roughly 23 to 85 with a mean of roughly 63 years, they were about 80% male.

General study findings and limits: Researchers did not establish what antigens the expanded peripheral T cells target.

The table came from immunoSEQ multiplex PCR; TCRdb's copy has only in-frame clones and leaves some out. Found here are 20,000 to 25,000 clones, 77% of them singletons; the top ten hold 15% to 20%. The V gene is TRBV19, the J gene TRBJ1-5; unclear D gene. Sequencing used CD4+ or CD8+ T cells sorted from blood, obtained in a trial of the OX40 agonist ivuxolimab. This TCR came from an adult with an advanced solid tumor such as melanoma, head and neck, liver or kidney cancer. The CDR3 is CASREEGSSQPQHF. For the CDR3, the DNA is TGTGCCAGTAGAGAGGAGGGAAGCTCTCAGCCCCAGCATTTT.